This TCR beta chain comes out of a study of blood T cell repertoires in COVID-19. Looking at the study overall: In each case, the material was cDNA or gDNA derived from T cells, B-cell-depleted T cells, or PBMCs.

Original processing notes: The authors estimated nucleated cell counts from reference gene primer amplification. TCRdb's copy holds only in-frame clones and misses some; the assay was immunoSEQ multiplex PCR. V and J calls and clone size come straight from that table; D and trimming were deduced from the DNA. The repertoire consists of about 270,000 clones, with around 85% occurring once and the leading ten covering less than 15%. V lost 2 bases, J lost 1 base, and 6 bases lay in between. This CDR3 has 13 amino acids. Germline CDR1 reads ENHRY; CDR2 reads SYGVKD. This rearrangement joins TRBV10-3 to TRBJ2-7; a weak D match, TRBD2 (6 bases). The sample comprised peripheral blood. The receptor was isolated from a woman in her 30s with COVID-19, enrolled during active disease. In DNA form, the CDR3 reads TGTGCCATCAGTGAGGCGGGGTCCTACGAGCAGTACTTC. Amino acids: CAISEAGSYEQYF.